Here is one T cell receptor (beta chain) with its context. As handled by the study authors: The assay estimated nucleated cells by amplifying reference gene primers. Produced via immunoSEQ multiplex PCR; TCRdb's table is partial and in-frame only. The DNA gave D and trimming, while V, J and clone size come from that table. This repertoire shows about 70,000 clones, 81% found once; its top ten account for 0.83%. This record comes from a study of blood T cell repertoires in COVID-19. On the study more broadly: There were acute and convalescent COVID-19 samples, and they came from the United States, Italy and Spain. PBMCs, B-cell-depleted T cells, or T cells provided the cDNA or gDNA that made up the material.

The length of the CDR3 is 12 residues. The germline gives CDR1 LNHDA, CDR2 SQIVND (reference sequence). V lost 3 bases to trimming and J lost 11 bases, with 13 bases between them. The specimen sequenced was peripheral blood. J is TRBJ1-1 and V is TRBV19; D is perhaps TRBD1 (5 bases). The TCR was taken from a woman in her 70s with acute or convalescent COVID-19. For the CDR3, the DNA is TGTGCCAGTAGTATGCTGGGGCGGTCGGCTTTCTTT. Its translation: CASSMLGRSAFF.